These 2 T cell receptor beta chains were all obtained from the same sample, sequenced in a study of response to subunit inactivated influenza vaccine. One entry per CDR3 protein, called by TCRdb with MiXCR from the RT-PCR reads. The sample includes roughly 570,000 distinct CDR3 sequences, around 15% of them seen just once. This specimen consisted of PBMCs from blood, obtained approximately 12 days after vaccination. The receptors originated from a man aged 50 or older who received an inactivated influenza vaccine.

This clonotype has a handful of counts. V is TRBV7-3 and J is TRBJ2-1, with D unclear. This CDR3 contains 17 residues. Trimming removed 0 bases at V and 0 bases at J, with 12 bases between. CDR1 is SGHTA, CDR2 FQGTGA, per germline. The CDR3, as DNA: TGTGCCAGCAGCTTAACGTTGGCCCCGAGCTCCTACAATGAGCAGTTCTTC. Its translation is CASSLTLAPSSYNEQFF.

This clonotype was detected ten times or more. Compared with germline, one end of the junction differs, possibly owing to a read error. The J gene is TRBJ1-5, the V gene TRBV20-1; perhaps TRBD1 as D (6 bases). The germline gives CDR1 DFQATT, CDR2 SNEGSKA (reference sequence). The CDR3 is 12 residues long. In DNA form, the CDR3 reads TGTAGTGCTAGAGAGGGGGGACAGCCCCAGCATTTT. This translates into CSAREGGQPQHF.